The T cell receptor (beta chain) under discussion was sequenced for a study of T cells and copy number aberrations in small-cell lung cancer. Overall study results and limits: Compared with adjacent lung tissue, tumors had lower T-cell richness and clonality and non-significantly lower density.

Donors had limited-stage small-cell lung cancer, resected between about 2008 and 2020. All donors had upfront surgery, without preoperative chemotherapy or radiotherapy, and never received immunotherapy. With respect to this clone: The antigen is undetermined. The junction does not match germline at one end; this may be a read error. The sample carries other DNA sequences with the same CDR3.

Germline assignment: CDR1 SSHAT and CDR2 FNYEAQ (reference sequence). The CDR3 contains 14 residues. Clones were sequenced by immunoSEQ multiplex PCR, and TCRdb holds only the in-frame ones, with some missing. The sample yields 9,500 to 10,000 clones, roughly 85% seen once. This chain links TRBV7-7 with TRBJ2-2; D not certain. The sequence was collected from a man between 60 and 70 years old with small cell lung cancer. The sample comprised normal tissue next to the tumor. CDR3 sequence (DNA): TGTGCTAGCAGCTTAGACGAAGGCACCGGGGAGCTGTTTTTT. As protein: CASSLDEGTGELFF.